Following are 26 T cell receptor beta chains from one sample sequenced in a study of Ad26.COV2.S vaccination and SARS-CoV-2 variants. The data were produced by immunoSEQ multiplex PCR, yet TCRdb's version contains in-frame clones alone and is incomplete. This sample has approximately 150,000 clones, with 86% found just once. Sequenced material: peripheral blood, taken after recovery from COVID-19. These receptors came from a human donor who had recovered from COVID-19.

The V gene is TRBV19, the J gene TRBJ1-2, with D unclear. CDR1 LNHDA and CDR2 SQIVND come from the germline V gene (reference sequence). The V gene lost 11 bases and the J gene lost 5 bases, with 15 bases spanning the gap. The CDR3 length is 12 residues. CDR3 DNA: TGTGCCTCCAAGGAGGGTCAATATGGCTACACCTTC. Its protein is CASKEGQYGYTF.

This chain uses TRBV24-1 with TRBJ1-5; D might be TRBD1 (6 bases). V shed 9 bases and J shed 1 base, with 12 bases lying between them. This CDR3 contains 14 residues. Germline V gives CDR1 KGHDR, CDR2 SFDVKD. The CDR3 DNA is TGTGCCACCGCGGGGGGGCTCAGCAATCAGCCCCAGCATTTT. This sequence encodes CATAGGLSNQPQHF.

The rearrangement uses TRBV28 and TRBJ2-7; a possible D gene is TRBD1 (6 bases). This CDR3 spans 15 amino acids. Trimming took off 4 bases at V and 4 bases at J, with 17 bases between the two ends. Looked up from germline, CDR1 is MDHEN and CDR2 is SYDVKM. CDR3: CASSSADSHLYEQYF. The CDR3 coding sequence is TGTGCCAGCAGTTCTGCGGACAGCCACCTATACGAGCAGTACTTC.

The chain carries TRBV12-3 or TRBV12-4 and TRBJ1-2; the match to TRBD1 covers 7 bases. The CDR3 sequence is 13 residues long. Trimming at V came to 3 bases and at J to 7 bases, leaving 5 bases not matched to a gene. The CDR3 spells CASSFSEGAGYTF. In DNA, the CDR3 is TGTGCCAGCAGTTTTTCTGAGGGGGCTGGCTACACCTTC.

V gene TRBV24-1 combines with J gene TRBJ2-5; 9 bases align to TRBD2. Germline CDR1 is KGHDR and CDR2 is SFDVKD. After removal of 1 base from V and 2 bases from J, the junction contained 13 bases not matched to a gene. The length of the CDR3 is 19 residues. CDR3 in amino acids: CATSDLTRGGRVEQETQYF. The CDR3 DNA follows: TGTGCCACCAGTGATTTAACGCGGGGGGGCCGGGTTGAACAAGAGACCCAGTACTTC.

The genes are TRBV11-2 and TRBJ2-1, with TRBD2 identical over 9 bases. The germline gives CDR1 SGHAT, CDR2 FQNNGV. The CDR3 consists of 13 residues. V shed 1 base and J 16 bases; nucleotides not matched to a gene: 8. The CDR3 DNA reads TGTGCCAGCAGCTTAGCCCCTAGCGGGGAGGGATTCTTC. It encodes CASSLAPSGEGFF.

The J gene is TRBJ2-3, the V gene TRBV14, with D perhaps being TRBD1 or TRBD2 (7 bases each). Germline values: CDR1 SGHDN, CDR2 FVKESK. The CDR3 is 15 amino acids. V lost 1 base, J lost 10 bases, and 18 bases lay in between. CDR3 DNA sequence: TGTGCCAGCAGCCAAGTAAGGGGGCGGGGGAGTGCGCAGTATTTT. This codes for CASSQVRGRGSAQYF.

This clone has more than one count but fewer than ten. The V and J genes are TRBV2 and TRBJ1-5; TRBD1 is a possible D gene (5 bases). CDR1 SNHLY and CDR2 FYNNEI come from the germline V gene. The V and J ends lost 7 bases and 4 bases respectively, with 17 bases between them. There are 15 residues in the CDR3. CDR3 sequence: CASKYIDSDNQPQHF. CDR3 DNA: TGTGCCAGCAAATATATAGACAGTGATAATCAGCCCCAGCATTTT.

J is TRBJ1-3 and V is TRBV30; D call uncertain. The CDR3 is 13 residues long. Germline V gene data show CDR1 as GTSNPN and CDR2 as SVGIG (reference sequence). V lost 2 bases, J lost 1 base, and 6 bases lay in between. The CDR3 coding sequence is TGTGCCTGGAGTCTGGGATCTGGAAACACCATATATTTT. Protein product: CAWSLGSGNTIYF. Full variable domain (outside the CDR3, taken from reference TRBV30 and TRBJ1-3): SQTIHQWPATLVQPVGSPLSLECTVEGTSNPNLYWYRQAAGRGLQLLFYSVGIGQISSEVPQNLSASRPQDRQFILSSKKLLLSDSGFYLCAWSLGSGNTIYFGEGSWLTVV.

J is TRBJ1-5 and V is TRBV18; TRBD1 aligns across 8 bases. Germline V gene data show CDR1 as KGHSH and CDR2 as LQKENI. This CDR3 spans 15 amino acids. V was pared by 8 bases and J by 2 bases, with 8 bases of the junction left unmatched. The CDR3 bases are TGTGCCAGCACTGCAGGGGGCTCGGGCAATCAGCCCCAGCATTTT. Amino acids: CASTAGGSGNQPQHF.

V and J are TRBV7-9 and TRBJ2-3; tentative D call: TRBD2 (5 bases). The CDR3 runs to 17 residues. With 1 base removed from V and 1 base from J, the gap between germline ends came to 15 bases. Germline V gives CDR1 SEHNR, CDR2 FQNEAQ (reference sequence). In DNA, the CDR3 is TGTGCCAGCAGCTTAGAATTGGAGGAGACGGGCACAGATACGCAGTATTTT. Residues: CASSLELEETGTDTQYF. Full variable domain (outside the CDR3, taken from reference TRBV7-9 and TRBJ2-3): DTGVSQNPRHKITKRGQNVTFRCDPISEHNRLYWYRQTLGQGPEFLTYFQNEAQLEKSRLLSDRFSAERPKGSFSTLEIQRTEQGDSAMYLCASSLELEETGTDTQYFGPGTRLTVL.

The chain recombines TRBV27 with TRBJ2-7; unclear D gene. V dropped 5 bases and J dropped 2 bases, with 13 bases sitting between them. There are 14 residues in the CDR3. The germline V gene encodes CDR1 MNHEY and CDR2 SMNVEV (reference sequence). The CDR3 bases are TGTGCCAGCAGTCCCTGGACGGAGCCCTACGAGCAGTACTTC. The encoded protein is CASSPWTEPYEQYF.

The rearrangement uses TRBV4-1 and TRBJ1-6, with 7 nucleotides matching TRBD1. This CDR3 is built from 15 residues. Germline CDR1 reads MGHRA; CDR2 reads YSYEKL. V was pared by 1 base and J by 7 bases, with 4 bases of the junction left unmatched. Here the CDR3 reads CASSQVTGANSPLHF. The DNA for the CDR3 is TGCGCCAGCAGCCAAGTAACAGGGGCGAATTCACCCCTCCACTTT.

V and J are TRBV4-3 and TRBJ2-1; D remains ambiguous. V shed 2 bases and J shed 7 bases, with 18 bases lying between them. In germline, CDR1 is LGHNA, CDR2 YSLEER. The CDR3 runs 16 residues. For the CDR3, the DNA is TGCGCCAGCAGCCAATTCCACTCGGGCGCTGGGAATGAGCAGTTCTTC. It translates to CASSQFHSGAGNEQFF.

The genes are TRBV5-4 and TRBJ1-1, with D unresolved. This CDR3 has 16 residues. The V gene's germline CDR1 is SGHNT and CDR2 YYREEE (reference sequence). Deletions cut 3 bases from V and 3 bases from J, with 18 bases between. The CDR3 DNA follows: TGTGCCAGCAGCTACCTACTCCTCGGCGGGGACACTGAAGCTTTCTTT. Its translation is CASSYLLLGGDTEAFF.

V usage is TRBV27 and J usage is TRBJ1-2, with 9 bases matching TRBD1. With 6 bases clipped from V and 8 bases from J, the junction kept 16 bases outside the gene matches. CDR1 and CDR2 (germline): MNHEY, SMNVEV (reference sequence). The CDR3 has 16 residues. As DNA, the CDR3 is TGTGCCAGCAGCCTTACACCCTCCGGGACAGGGTCAGGCTACACCTTC. Protein sequence: CASSLTPSGTGSGYTF.

The chain couples TRBV3-1 (or the pseudogene TRBV3-2) to TRBJ2-7; no definite D call. Germline assignment: CDR1 LGHDT and CDR2 YNNKEL (reference sequence). The length of the CDR3 is 15 residues. Trimming left V 2 bases short and J 2 bases short, with 13 bases between. The CDR3 bases are TGTGCCAGCAGCCAATCTACCTACTTAACCTACGAGCAGTACTTC. Its translation is CASSQSTYLTYEQYF.

This rearrangement joins TRBV29-1 to TRBJ2-7, with D tentatively TRBD2 (6 bases). Trimming shortened V by 6 bases and J by 0 bases, and 12 bases separated the two germline ends. Germline CDR1 reads SQVTM; CDR2 reads ANQGSEA. The CDR3 is 13 amino acids. This CDR3 reads CSVAGLSSYEQYF. CDR3 bases: TGCAGCGTAGCGGGTCTGAGCTCCTACGAGCAGTACTTC.

This chain connects TRBV28 to TRBJ1-6; D is possibly TRBD1 (6 bases). CDR3 length: 13 residues. V was cut by 7 bases and J by 7 bases, with 11 bases left in between. Per germline, CDR1 MDHEN and CDR2 SYDVKM. The CDR3 nucleotides are TGTGCCAGCATGGGGACACCAAATTCACCCCTCCACTTT. Translation: CASMGTPNSPLHF. Full variable domain (missing parts from reference TRBV28 and TRBJ1-6): DVKVTQSSRYLVKRTGEKVFLECVQDMDHENMFWYRQDPGLGLRLIYFSYDVKMKEKGDIPEGYSVSREKKERFSLILESASTNQTSMYLCASMGTPNSPLHFGNGTRLTVT.

V and J are TRBV6-2 or TRBV6-3 and TRBJ2-5, with D perhaps TRBD1 (5 bases). V was cut by 2 bases and J by 4 bases, with 8 bases left in between. This CDR3 is 13 amino acids long. CDR1 is MNHEY, CDR2 SVGEGT, per germline. CDR3 sequence: CASSYMGRETQYF. The CDR3 DNA sequence: TGTGCCAGCAGTTACATGGGGCGAGAGACCCAGTACTTC.

The chain links TRBV2 to TRBJ2-3; possible D gene TRBD1, 6 bases. Per germline, CDR1 SNHLY and CDR2 FYNNEI. V lost 3 bases to trimming and J lost 3 bases, with 13 bases between them. The CDR3 consists of 15 residues. CDR3 sequence (DNA): TGTGCCAGCAGTGACCAGGGGCTTAGGACAGATACGCAGTATTTT. This codes for CASSDQGLRTDTQYF.

V gene TRBV28 combines with J gene TRBJ1-2, with D hard to call. V lost 2 bases to trimming and J lost 1 base, with 2 bases between them. Germline loops: CDR1 MDHEN, CDR2 SYDVKM. The CDR3 is 12 amino acids. The CDR3 DNA follows: TGTGCCAGCAGTTTAAATAACTATGGCTACACCTTC. This gives the protein CASSLNNYGYTF.

The rearrangement uses TRBV7-9 and TRBJ2-3, with no clear D. The germline V gene has CDR1 SEHNR and CDR2 FQNEAQ (reference sequence). CDR3 size: 16 residues. V gave up 8 bases and J gave up 1 base, with 19 bases separating them. Here the CDR3 reads CASSSWATRGTDTQYF. CDR3 in DNA: TGTGCCAGCTCCTCCTGGGCGACAAGGGGCACAGATACGCAGTATTTT.

The chain combines TRBV5-8 with TRBJ1-2; D unresolved. CDR1 is SGHTS and CDR2 is YDEGEE in the germline V gene. With 2 bases removed from V and 7 bases from J, the gap between germline ends came to 15 bases. The CDR3 is made up of 14 amino acids. This chain's CDR3 is CASSFVGSGSGYTF. CDR3 nucleotide sequence: TGTGCCAGCAGCTTTGTAGGGTCGGGTTCTGGCTACACCTTC. Combining the CDR3 with reference TRBV5-8 and TRBJ1-2 gives the whole variable domain EAGVTQSPTHLIKTRGQQATLRCSPISGHTSVYWYQQALGLGLQFLLWYDEGEERNRGNFPPRFSGRQFPNYSSELNVNALELEDSALYLCASSFVGSGSGYTFGSGTRLTVV.

Only a few counts were recorded for this clone. The chain links TRBV11-2 to TRBJ1-1; 8 bases are shared with TRBD1. The CDR3 length is 19 residues. The ends lost 2 bases at V and 0 bases at J; junction bases unmatched: 14. Germline V gene data show CDR1 as SGHAT and CDR2 as FQNNGV. The CDR3 sequence: CASSLFQGAGLGMNTEAFF. CDR3 in DNA: TGTGCCAGCAGCTTATTCCAGGGGGCCGGATTAGGTATGAACACTGAAGCTTTCTTT.

The table lists this clone with a few counts. The V gene is TRBV13, the J gene TRBJ2-7; 7 nucleotides match TRBD1. The V and J ends lost 2 bases and 3 bases, in that order; junction bases with no gene match: 13. Germline V gene data show CDR1 as PRHDT and CDR2 as FYEKMQ (reference sequence). The CDR3 consists of 17 residues. DNA of the CDR3: TGTGCCAGCAGCTTATTAAGCACACAGGGGATCCACTACGAGCAGTACTTC. Its translation is CASSLLSTQGIHYEQYF.